The 18 T cell receptor beta chains in this list originate from one sample, sequenced in a study of T-cell memory formation after mild COVID-19. TCRdb re-called the 5' RACE reads through MiXCR, storing one row per CDR3 protein. The sample lists about 290,000 distinct CDR3 sequences, about a sixth occurring once. Sequencing input: PBMCs or a T cell subset sorted from them (not recorded which). These receptors were obtained from a man aged 18-30 years who had mild COVID-19 (a few samples of this study predate the infection). Cell type and time point are not known.

The chain is built from TRBV2 and TRBJ2-3, with D possibly TRBD1 on 5 matching bases. Germline V CDR1 and CDR2: SNHLY, FYNNEI. V was shortened by 7 bases and J by 12 bases, with 17 bases between the two germline ends. This CDR3 contains 12 residues. The CDR3 DNA is TGTGCCAGCAACAGACAGACCCAGGATCAGTATTTT. Amino acids: CASNRQTQDQYF.

The chain is built from TRBV7-2 and TRBJ2-3, with D maybe TRBD2 (5 bases). CDR1 is SGHTA, CDR2 FQGNSA, per germline. V shed 2 bases and J shed 3 bases, with 15 bases lying between them. There are 16 residues in the CDR3. The CDR3 region is CASSLRGEGRTDTQYF. The CDR3 DNA is TGTGCCAGCAGCTTACGCGGTGAGGGAAGGACAGATACGCAGTATTTT. Based on the CDR3 plus reference TRBV7-2 and TRBJ2-3, the full variable domain is GAGVSQSPSNKVTEKGKDVELRCDPISGHTALYWYRQSLGQGLEFLIYFQGNSAPDKSGLPSDRFSAERTGGSVSTLTIQRTQQEDSAVYLCASSLRGEGRTDTQYFGPGTRLTVL.

The V call is TRBV20-1, the J call TRBJ2-7; D is ambiguous. CDR1 DFQATT and CDR2 SNEGSKA come from the germline V gene (reference sequence). The V end lost 3 bases, the J end lost 0 bases, and 15 bases lay between the germline ends. The CDR3 totals 15 residues. This CDR3 reads CSASSGPTSSYEQYF. CDR3 in DNA: TGCAGTGCTAGCTCCGGACCTACCTCCTCCTACGAGCAGTACTTC.

This chain links TRBV7-2 with TRBJ2-5; no clear D. Germline CDR1 and CDR2: SGHTA and FQGNSA. Trimming left V 3 bases short and J 4 bases short, with 12 bases between. This CDR3 spans 14 amino acids. The CDR3 is CASSFNSARETQYF. Here the CDR3 DNA reads TGTGCCAGCAGCTTTAATTCGGCGCGAGAGACCCAGTACTTC.

In its sample, this clonotype was seen many times. This chain links TRBV20-1 with TRBJ1-2; 7 bases fit TRBD1. CDR3 size: 14 residues. Trimming at V came to 6 bases and at J to 4 bases, leaving 11 bases not matched to a gene. Per germline, CDR1 DFQATT and CDR2 SNEGSKA (reference sequence). The CDR3 reads CSAPTFDRAYGYTF. The CDR3 bases are TGCAGTGCACCGACCTTTGACAGGGCCTATGGCTACACCTTC.

The chain has TRBV4-1 and TRBJ2-7; 9 nucleotides agree with TRBD2. There are 16 residues in the CDR3. Germline V gives CDR1 MGHRA, CDR2 YSYEKL. Unmatched junction bases numbered 12, after V lost 0 bases and J lost 9 bases. The CDR3 region is CASSQDTSGGTSRQYF. In DNA, the CDR3 is TGCGCCAGCAGCCAAGATACCAGCGGGGGGACGAGCAGGCAGTACTTC.

The genes are TRBV4-2 and TRBJ2-7; TRBD1 aligns across 7 bases. V trimming: 2 bases; J trimming: 6 bases; junction bases outside the gene matches: 7. CDR1 and CDR2 (germline): LGHNA, YNFKEQ. This CDR3 is 14 amino acids long. CDR3 nucleotide sequence: TGTGCCAGCAGCCAACTCGGGACAGCACTCGAGCAGTACTTC. Residues: CASSQLGTALEQYF.

A single count supports this clonotype. The V call is TRBV28, the J call TRBJ2-4; D perhaps matches TRBD1 (5 bases). With 8 bases removed from V and 2 bases from J, the gap between germline ends came to 7 bases. The CDR3 length is 12 residues. The germline V gene encodes CDR1 MDHEN and CDR2 SYDVKM. The CDR3 reads CASGHSKNIQYF. The CDR3 DNA is TGTGCCAGCGGACATTCCAAAAACATTCAGTACTTC.

This clonotype was recorded a few times. This chain links TRBV11-3 with TRBJ2-2, with D perhaps given as TRBD1 or TRBD2 (5 bases each). This CDR3 spans 15 amino acids. Trimming removed 4 bases from V and 4 bases from J, with 13 bases in between. Germline V gene lookup returns CDR1 SGHNT and CDR2 YENEEA. As DNA, the CDR3 is TGTGCCAGCAGCTCAGGGATTGCGGGCACCGGGGAGCTGTTTTTT. This gives the protein CASSSGIAGTGELFF.

The V gene is TRBV24-1, the J gene TRBJ2-7; D unresolved. The end of the DNA is better explained by TRBJ2-3, so the J call may be wrong. Germline loops: CDR1 KGHDR, CDR2 SFDVKD. The CDR3 has 12 residues. As DNA, the CDR3 is TGTGCCACCAGTGAAGAGACAGATACGCAGTATTTT. Residues: CATSEETDTQYF.

For this clonotype: The CDR3 ends on some other residue instead of the conserved phenylalanine or tryptophan, so this is likely a read error. This CDR3 is CASSLVGISYEQYL. The CDR3 DNA follows: TGTGCCAGCAGCTTAGTGGGGATATCCTACGAGCAGTACTTA. The chain uses TRBV7-9 and TRBJ2-7; D call uncertain. Germline loops: CDR1 SEHNR, CDR2 FQNEAQ (reference sequence). The V and J ends lost 1 base and 1 base respectively, with 8 bases between them. The CDR3 has 14 residues.

Notes on this clonotype: The junction and the germline gene differ at one end; a read error may be behind it. The chain employs TRBV7-6 and TRBJ1-5, with D perhaps matching TRBD1 (5 bases). Germline CDR1 is SGHVS and CDR2 is FNYEAQ. The CDR3 spans 15 residues. The CDR3 bases are TGTGCCAGCAGCCTAGCGTCGGGACTCCATCAGCCCCAGCATTTT. It yields the protein CASSLASGLHQPQHF.

This clonotype was detected only a few times. The chain links TRBV28 to TRBJ2-5; 9 bases agree with TRBD2. The CDR3 is made up of 15 amino acids. V lost 2 bases and J lost 0; bases outside the gene matches: 1. Germline CDR1 and CDR2: MDHEN and SYDVKM. The CDR3 bases are TGTGCCAGCAGTTTAACTAGCGGGTACCAAGAGACCCAGTACTTC. It specifies CASSLTSGYQETQYF.

The chain joins TRBV5-4 to TRBJ2-5; 11 positions match TRBD2. This CDR3 has 15 residues. The V segment lost 3 bases and the J segment 3 bases; nucleotides outside the gene matches: 4. Germline V CDR1 and CDR2: SGHNT, YYREEE (reference sequence). CDR3 residues: CASSWTGLAEETQYF. Written as DNA, the CDR3 is TGTGCCAGCAGCTGGACGGGACTAGCGGAAGAGACCCAGTACTTC.

The gene calls are TRBV27 and TRBJ2-6; no reliable D call. The CDR3 totals 14 residues. Germline CDR1 MNHEY, CDR2 SMNVEV (reference sequence). V dropped 4 bases and J dropped 4 bases, with 8 bases sitting between them. The CDR3 sequence is CASSSASGANVLTF. In DNA, the CDR3 is TGTGCCAGCAGTTCAGCGTCCGGGGCCAACGTCCTGACTTTC.

This chain links TRBV7-2 with TRBJ1-1, with 9 bases fitting TRBD1. After removal of 4 bases from V and 6 bases from J, the junction contained 6 bases not matched to a gene. CDR3 length: 14 residues. From germline, CDR1 is SGHTA and CDR2 FQGNSA. Written as DNA, the CDR3 is TGTGCCAGCAGCTCGGACAGGGGAGCCTCTGAAGCTTTCTTT. Translated: CASSSDRGASEAFF.

The V and J genes are TRBV15 and TRBJ2-7, with D perhaps being TRBD1 or TRBD2 (6 bases each). This CDR3 has 15 amino acids. In germline, CDR1 is LNHNV, CDR2 YYDKDF (reference sequence). The V and J ends lost 0 bases and 7 bases respectively, with 16 bases between them. CDR3 in amino acids: CATSRDPGEGGEQYV. DNA of the CDR3: TGTGCCACCAGCAGAGACCCGGGTGAAGGGGGGGAGCAGTACGTC.

This clonotype was counted between two and nine times. The chain couples TRBV4-1 to TRBJ1-4, with 7 bases identical to TRBD1. The length of the CDR3 is 13 residues. J gave up 14 bases and V 0 bases, and 6 bases lay outside the gene matches. Germline V gene data show CDR1 as MGHRA and CDR2 as YSYEKL. The CDR3 sequence: CASSQDRNRGLFF. CDR3 DNA sequence: TGCGCCAGCAGCCAAGACCGGAACAGGGGTCTGTTTTTT.